The 25 T cell receptor beta chains below come from one sample, sequenced in a study of shared clonotypes between healthy human individuals. Data came from immunoSEQ multiplex PCR; TCRdb stores just in-frame clones and leaves some out. The sample contains a few million clones, approximately 94% of which appear only once. What was sequenced was naive CD4+ T cells sorted from blood. Sample subset: CD45RA+ positively selected. The receptors were gathered from a man younger than 35 in good health.

This rearrangement joins TRBV12-5 to TRBJ2-2; TRBD2 might be the D (7 bases). The CDR3 is 15 amino acids. Germline lookup yields CDR1 LGHNT and CDR2 FRNRAP. Trimming took 0 bases from V and 9 from J, leaving 14 bases between them. The CDR3 bases are TGTGCTAGTGGTTTGGTAGGGGGGGCTCTTAGGGAGCTGTTTTTT. Translated, it gives CASGLVGGALRELFF.

The V call is TRBV4-1, the J call TRBJ1-2; D might be TRBD1 (5 bases). Trimming pared 4 bases from V and 0 bases from J, leaving 21 bases between. The CDR3 sequence is 18 residues long. Germline CDR1 and CDR2: MGHRA and YSYEKL. The CDR3 coding sequence is TGCGCCAGCAGCCTAGCTGGACAACACGAACCCACTAACTATGGCTACACCTTC. It translates to CASSLAGQHEPTNYGYTF.

The chain uses TRBV30 and TRBJ1-1; D is ambiguous. Germline lookup yields CDR1 GTSNPN and CDR2 SVGIG (reference sequence). V was cut by 2 bases and J by 9 bases, with 13 bases left in between. The CDR3 contains 12 residues. The CDR3 reads CAWSLAGFKAFF. DNA of the CDR3: TGTGCCTGGAGTTTGGCAGGTTTTAAAGCTTTCTTT.

This chain uses TRBV5-6 with TRBJ2-1; TRBD1 agrees at 7 bases. This CDR3 contains 14 residues. Unmatched junction bases numbered 3, after V lost 4 bases and J lost 2 bases. The V gene's germline CDR1 is SGHDT and CDR2 YYEEEE. For the CDR3, the DNA is TGTGCCAGCAGCCAACAGGGGACCTACAATGAGCAGTTCTTC. Amino acid sequence: CASSQQGTYNEQFF.

The gene calls are TRBV5-6 and TRBJ2-2; no firm D call. CDR1 and CDR2 from the germline V gene are SGHDT and YYEEEE. Trimming removed 3 bases from V and 4 bases from J, with 13 bases in between. CDR3 length equals 15 residues. CDR3 amino acids: CASSYFAKGTGELFF. The CDR3 bases are TGTGCCAGCAGCTATTTTGCGAAGGGCACCGGGGAGCTGTTTTTT.

The chain links TRBV10-1 to TRBJ2-7; the match to TRBD2 covers 13 bases. Germline lookup yields CDR1 WNHNN and CDR2 SYGVQD (reference sequence). This CDR3 comprises 14 residues. The ends lost 5 bases at V and 7 bases at J; junction bases unmatched: 5. The CDR3 DNA is TGCGCCAGCAGTCATGGACTAGCGGGGGTAGAGCAGTACTTC. The encoded protein is CASSHGLAGVEQYF.

The rearrangement uses TRBV6-1 and TRBJ1-3; D is unresolved. V lost 2 bases and J 0 bases, leaving 8 bases between the germline ends. In germline, CDR1 is MNHNS, CDR2 SASEGT. The CDR3 totals 15 residues. CDR3 coding DNA: TGTGCCAGCAGTGAAAATGACCTCTCTGGAAACACCATATATTTT. Amino acids: CASSENDLSGNTIYF.

The V and J genes are TRBV30 and TRBJ1-2; D is ambiguous. CDR3 length: 16 amino acids. Germline V gene lookup returns CDR1 GTSNPN and CDR2 SVGIG (reference sequence). V was cut by 2 bases and J by 0 bases, with 16 bases left in between. CDR3 sequence: CAWSPLNRQANYGYTF. The CDR3, as DNA: TGTGCCTGGAGTCCCCTCAACCGGCAAGCTAACTATGGCTACACCTTC.

The CDR3 reads CASSTDYDSYNEQFF. CDR3 DNA: TGTGCCAGCAGCACGGACTACGACTCCTACAATGAGCAGTTCTTC. The V call is TRBV5-6, the J call TRBJ2-1, with D perhaps matching TRBD2 (6 bases). Trimming removed 4 bases from V and 0 bases from J, with 11 bases in between. The CDR3 runs 15 residues. The germline V gene has CDR1 SGHDT and CDR2 YYEEEE. Complete variable domain (other parts from reference TRBV5-6 and TRBJ2-1): DAGVTQSPTHLIKTRGQQVTLRCSPKSGHDTVSWYQQALGQGPQFIFQYYEEEERQRGNFPDRFSGHQFPNYSSELNVNALLLGDSALYLCASSTDYDSYNEQFFGPGTRLTVL.

V gene TRBV2 combines with J gene TRBJ2-3, with TRBD2 as a possible D gene (6 bases). The length of the CDR3 is 14 residues. With 8 bases removed from V and 5 bases from J, the gap between germline ends came to 17 bases. Germline CDR1 is SNHLY and CDR2 is FYNNEI. The CDR3 spells CASLQEGFRDTQYF. CDR3 DNA sequence: TGTGCCAGCCTACAGGAGGGTTTTAGAGATACGCAGTATTTT.

The chain recombines TRBV5-4 with TRBJ1-3; D is undetermined. Germline CDR1 and CDR2: SGHNT and YYREEE (reference sequence). The CDR3 totals 16 residues. V lost 4 bases to trimming and J lost 0 bases, with 14 bases between them. CDR3 sequence reads: CASSLEGKRSGNTIYF. Written as DNA, the CDR3 is TGTGCCAGCAGCCTTGAAGGGAAGCGCTCTGGAAACACCATATATTTT.

Worth noting for this clone: The germline gene is not matched at one end of the junction; a read error may be the cause. The V call is TRBV6-6, the J call TRBJ2-2; 7 nucleotides align to TRBD2. Looked up from germline, CDR1 is MNHNY and CDR2 is SVGAGI (reference sequence). CDR3 size: 14 residues. The DNA of the CDR3 is TGTGCCACCAGTTGGCGGGAGAGCACCGGGGAGCTGTTTTTT. Translated: CATSWRESTGELFF.

The CDR3 loop reads CASSLAGGPYYEQYF. CDR3 bases: TGTGCCAGCAGCTTAGCGGGGGGACCCTACTACGAGCAGTACTTC. The rearrangement links TRBV7-9 to TRBJ2-7, with a weak D call TRBD2 (6 bases). Between the trimmed V and J ends, which lost 0 bases and 3 bases, there was a span of 12 bases. This CDR3 has 15 residues. Germline V gene sequence: CDR1 SEHNR, CDR2 FQNEAQ (reference sequence).

The V and J genes are TRBV30 and TRBJ1-6; D is perhaps TRBD1 (5 bases). From germline, CDR1 is GTSNPN and CDR2 SVGIG (reference sequence). The V and J ends lost 4 bases and 9 bases respectively, with 19 bases between them. The CDR3 totals 15 residues. CDR3 region: CAWTPGQGRGSPLHF. The CDR3 DNA is TGTGCCTGGACCCCCGGCCAGGGACGCGGTTCACCCCTCCACTTT. Looking up the rest from reference TRBV30 and TRBJ1-6 gives the full variable domain: SQTIHQWPATLVQPVGSPLSLECTVEGTSNPNLYWYRQAAGRGLQLLFYSVGIGQISSEVPQNLSASRPQDRQFILSSKKLLLSDSGFYLCAWTPGQGRGSPLHFGNGTRLTVT.

This clone is a singleton in its sample. The chain recombines TRBV10-3 with TRBJ2-7, with D possibly being TRBD2 (6 bases). Germline assignment: CDR1 ENHRY and CDR2 SYGVKD. Trimming took off 1 base at V and 2 bases at J, with 9 bases between the two ends. This CDR3 has 14 residues. CDR3 loop: CAISEWRGTYEQYF. CDR3 DNA: TGTGCCATCAGTGAGTGGCGGGGAACCTACGAGCAGTACTTC.

For this clone: This specimen includes other DNA sequences encoding the same CDR3. The chain joins TRBV5-4 to TRBJ1-1; tentative D call: TRBD1 (6 bases). Trimming stripped 4 bases from V and 1 base from J, with 11 bases between. The germline gives CDR1 SGHNT, CDR2 YYREEE (reference sequence). This CDR3 is 14 amino acids long. The CDR3 protein is CASSLDSPNTEAFF. The CDR3 DNA follows: TGTGCCAGCAGCCTGGACAGTCCGAACACTGAAGCTTTCTTT.

This clone was detected only once. The V and J genes are TRBV28 and TRBJ2-4; no definite D call. Deletions cut 6 bases from V and 0 bases from J, with 18 bases between. Germline loops: CDR1 MDHEN, CDR2 SYDVKM. The CDR3 has 17 amino acids. The CDR3 DNA sequence: TGTGCCAGCAGCCTTCTTGGGGTGAACCTAGCCAAAAACATTCAGTACTTC. Translating it yields CASSLLGVNLAKNIQYF.

The rearrangement links TRBV2 to TRBJ2-3; D might be TRBD1 (5 bases). The germline V gene has CDR1 SNHLY and CDR2 FYNNEI. V lost 6 bases and J 3 bases, leaving 13 bases between the germline ends. The CDR3 length is 14 residues. The CDR3 sequence is CASRRSGPTDTQYF. In DNA form, the CDR3 reads TGTGCCAGCAGGCGTTCAGGGCCGACAGATACGCAGTATTTT.

The rearrangement uses TRBV5-1 and TRBJ1-1; a possible D gene is TRBD1 (5 bases). The V end lost 4 bases, the J end lost 1 base, and 23 bases lay between the germline ends. This CDR3 is built from 18 residues. Per germline, CDR1 SGHRS and CDR2 YFSETQ. The DNA for the CDR3 is TGCGCCAGCAGCCCAACCAGAGGAAACATACAGGAGAACACTGAAGCTTTCTTT. Translating gives CASSPTRGNIQENTEAFF. Complete variable domain (other parts from reference TRBV5-1 and TRBJ1-1): KAGVTQTPRYLIKTRGQQVTLSCSPISGHRSVSWYQQTPGQGLQFLFEYFSETQRNKGNFPGRFSGRQFSNSRSEMNVSTLELGDSALYLCASSPTRGNIQENTEAFFGQGTRLTVV.

The chain joins TRBV10-3 to TRBJ2-3; possibly TRBD2 for D (6 bases). Germline loops: CDR1 ENHRY, CDR2 SYGVKD. The CDR3 contains 15 residues. Trimming stripped 0 bases from V and 4 bases from J, with 11 bases between. The CDR3: CAISESRAGSDTQYF. CDR3 sequence (DNA): TGTGCCATCAGTGAGTCTAGGGCGGGGTCAGATACGCAGTATTTT.

The rearrangement uses TRBV6-5 and TRBJ2-2; D remains ambiguous. CDR1 and CDR2 (germline): MNHEY, SVGAGI. Trimming removed 10 bases at V and 3 bases at J, with 12 bases between. This CDR3 comprises 13 residues. CDR3 sequence: CATKRRDTGELFF. The CDR3 DNA reads TGTGCCACTAAAAGGCGCGACACCGGGGAGCTGTTTTTT.

This chain joins TRBV11-2 and TRBJ2-5; either TRBD1 or TRBD2 may supply D (5 bases each). This CDR3 is 15 amino acids long. The V gene lost 3 bases and the J gene lost 4 bases, with 15 bases spanning the gap. The germline V gene has CDR1 SGHAT and CDR2 FQNNGV. The CDR3 region has the DNA TGTGCCAGCAGCTTCACCGGGACCGGCGGAGAGACCCAGTACTTC. Its protein product is CASSFTGTGGETQYF.

The gene calls are TRBV7-2 and TRBJ2-6; the D is unclear. CDR1 and CDR2 (germline): SGHTA, FQGNSA. CDR3 length: 15 amino acids. V was cut by 5 bases and J by 2 bases, with 10 bases left in between. CDR3 sequence (DNA): TGTGCCAGCAGCCCCCGGATGGCTGGGGCCAACGTCCTGACTTTC. This gives the protein CASSPRMAGANVLTF.

The chain recombines TRBV4-1 with TRBJ2-7, with D perhaps assigned TRBD1 or TRBD2 (5 bases each). The CDR3 is made up of 16 amino acids. The germline gives CDR1 MGHRA, CDR2 YSYEKL. The ends were cut back, 0 bases at V and 2 bases at J, with 14 bases in the middle. CDR3 sequence reads: CASSQDRGGTPYEQYF. In nucleotides, the CDR3 is TGCGCCAGCAGCCAAGATAGGGGTGGGACCCCCTACGAGCAGTACTTC.

CDR3 loop: CASRSSGGSNEQFF. In DNA form, the CDR3 reads TGTGCCAGCAGGTCAAGCGGGGGGTCCAATGAGCAGTTCTTC. V is TRBV28 and J is TRBJ2-1, with TRBD2 identical over 9 bases. After removal of 6 bases from V and 6 bases from J, the junction contained 6 bases not matched to a gene. CDR1 and CDR2 from the germline V gene are MDHEN and SYDVKM. This CDR3 is built from 14 residues.